This T cell receptor beta chain was found in a study of cytomegalovirus exposure and HLA in healthy donors (dated by TCRdb to about 2017). For the study in its entirety: A later analysis indicated that the 90 to 150 validation repertoires were generated on the platform also employed for the 700 or so repertoires of the first cohort. The study aimed to test whether signatures of past pathogen exposure could be identified by cataloging public T cell receptors. In addition to the first cohort of 666 subjects, a separate validation cohort of over 90 different subjects was used. The study combined high-throughput TCR immunosequencing, statistical association of individual TCRs with disease status, and machine learning to predict cytomegalovirus infection status. The paper's findings and limits, for the study overall: Of the cluster scores, about 94% were above 0 in a later analysis, which found that TCRs clustered in the first cohort also tended to co-occur in the roughly 130 validation repertoires. The validation cohort had no HLA typing available for a later analysis, so co-occurrence within that cohort was assessed over all 120 or so repertoires. Across donors, most TCR sequences were observed very rarely, whereas some public TCRs were present in many individuals. The classifier was reported to diagnose cytomegalovirus status with high specificity and sensitivity in both the original cohort and the validation cohort. In vitro tests confirmed that a few of the cytomegalovirus-associated TCR beta chains recognize cytomegalovirus antigens. The study gave a list of some 150 TCR beta chains associated with cytomegalovirus. According to the authors, the approach could potentially be generalized to other disease states and immunological phenotypes.

The library was produced with the immunoSEQ multiplex PCR assay. The paper's processing steps were these. A statistical classification framework was developed to diagnose cytomegalovirus status using the catalog of TCR beta chain sequences. The clones in this table, taken by TCRdb from immuneACCESS, are in-frame only. Not every clone is retained; where verified, under half of the shortfall comes from an unresolved V gene, and the cause of the rest is unknown. The D gene and trimming were derived from the DNA, and the V and J assignments and clone size from that table. The sample table contains some 100,000 clones; only one count was recorded for 86% of them. The ten largest clones capture roughly 5.3% of the sample. For this clone: The specificity of this receptor is unknown. Within one base of it there is no much larger clone, and no base qualities were kept.

Donors formed part of the validation cohort, which comprised 120 subjects and was distinct from the first cohort of under 800 subjects. Sequenced sample: PBMCs. This clonotype was obtained from a man between 18 and 35 years old in good health and CMV-seronegative.

The nucleotide sequence is given as TGTGCCAGCAGTGAACTCCCAGGACAGGGGGCGCGTACTGAAGCTTTCTTT. Its coded protein is CASSELPGQGARTEAFF. The rearrangement joined TRBV6-1 to TRBJ1-1; 11 bases in the middle match TRBD1. Germline trimming amounts to 2 bases on V and 5 bases on J, with 10 as the count of junction bases outside the gene matches. Sequences MNHNS (CDR1) and SASEGT (CDR2) are obtained from the germline V gene. Reading from cysteine to phenylalanine, the CDR3 counts 17 amino acids. Only the CDR3 DNA is retained, 51 bases long and in frame from the first base.